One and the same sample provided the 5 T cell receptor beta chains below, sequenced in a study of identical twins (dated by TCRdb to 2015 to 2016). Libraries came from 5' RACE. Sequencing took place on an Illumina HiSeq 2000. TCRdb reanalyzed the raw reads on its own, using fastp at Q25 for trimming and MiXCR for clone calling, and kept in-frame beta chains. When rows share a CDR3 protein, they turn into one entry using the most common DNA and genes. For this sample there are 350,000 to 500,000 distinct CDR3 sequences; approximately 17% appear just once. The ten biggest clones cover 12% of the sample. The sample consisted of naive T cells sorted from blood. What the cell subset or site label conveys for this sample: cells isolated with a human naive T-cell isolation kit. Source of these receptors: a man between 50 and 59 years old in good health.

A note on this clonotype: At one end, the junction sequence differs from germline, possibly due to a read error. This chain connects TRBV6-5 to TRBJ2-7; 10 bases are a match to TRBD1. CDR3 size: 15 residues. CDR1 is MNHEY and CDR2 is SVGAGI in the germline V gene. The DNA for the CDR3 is TGTGCCTGCAGTTACTCGGAGACAGGGGGCCACGAGCAGTACTTC. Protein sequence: CACSYSETGGHEQYF.

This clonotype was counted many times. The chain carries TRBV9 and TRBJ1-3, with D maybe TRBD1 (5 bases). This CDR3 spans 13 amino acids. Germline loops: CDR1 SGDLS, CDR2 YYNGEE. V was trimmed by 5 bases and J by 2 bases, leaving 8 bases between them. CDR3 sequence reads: CASRGTTGNTIYF. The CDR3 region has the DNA TGTGCCAGCAGGGGGACCACTGGAAACACCATATATTTT.

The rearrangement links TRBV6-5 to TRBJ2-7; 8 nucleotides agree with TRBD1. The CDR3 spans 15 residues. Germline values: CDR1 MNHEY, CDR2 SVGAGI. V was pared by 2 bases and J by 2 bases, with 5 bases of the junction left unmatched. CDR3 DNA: TGTGCCAGCAGTTACGCCGGACAGGGACCCTACGAGCAGTACTTC. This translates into CASSYAGQGPYEQYF.

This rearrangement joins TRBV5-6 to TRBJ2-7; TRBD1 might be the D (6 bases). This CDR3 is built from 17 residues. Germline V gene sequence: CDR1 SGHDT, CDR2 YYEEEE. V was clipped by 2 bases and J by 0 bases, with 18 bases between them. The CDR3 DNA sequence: TGTGCCAGCAGCTTAACAGTCAGGGGCCGTAGCTCCTACGAGCAGTACTTC. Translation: CASSLTVRGRSSYEQYF.

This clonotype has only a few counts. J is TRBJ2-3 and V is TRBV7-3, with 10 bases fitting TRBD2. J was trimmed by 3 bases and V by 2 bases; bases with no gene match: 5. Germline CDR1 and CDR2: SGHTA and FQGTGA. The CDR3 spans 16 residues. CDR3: CASSLSSGSGTDTQYF. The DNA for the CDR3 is TGTGCCAGCAGCTTATCTAGCGGGAGTGGGACAGATACGCAGTATTTT.